What follows is one T cell receptor beta chain and its context. What it recognizes is unknown. Researchers tagged individual cDNA molecules with unique molecular identifiers. TCRdb independently ran MiXCR on the 5' RACE reads; one entry per CDR3 protein. The sample lists 20,000 to 25,000 distinct CDR3 sequences; 4% were seen once. The V gene's germline CDR1 is SNHLY and CDR2 FYNNEI. The CDR3 runs to 15 residues. Trimming stripped 6 bases from V and 2 bases from J, with 17 bases between. These data are taken from a study of early T cells in non-severe SARS-CoV-2 infection. Study summary: Sequenced material consisted of bulk RNA (from unsorted whole blood), and chains were unpaired.

Study-wide results and limits: A preference for anti-spike CD8 responses marked VDJdb matching, which missed private and CD4 specificities.

This clonotype originated in an adult who was a healthcare worker with PCR-confirmed SARS-CoV-2 infection or an uninfected control (not recorded which). The sample consisted of whole blood. The rearrangement uses TRBV2 and TRBJ2-7, with D hard to call. In DNA, the CDR3 is TGTGCCAGCAGGCTCAGGTTCTGGTCGACCTACGAGCAGTACTTC. It specifies CASRLRFWSTYEQYF.